The source of this T cell receptor beta chain is a study of T cell changes during pregnancy in multiple sclerosis. Germline CDR1 reads SGHDT; CDR2 reads YYEEEE. After removal of 3 bases from V and 0 bases from J, the junction contained 8 bases not matched to a gene. The CDR3 length is 17 residues. TCRdb's table, derived via immunoSEQ multiplex PCR, lists solely in-frame clones and lacks some. This table holds some 74,000 clones, 92% found once. This receptor was obtained from a female donor with multiple sclerosis, enrolled in a pregnancy study. Sequencing used peripheral blood, obtained before pregnancy. The V and J genes are TRBV5-6 and TRBJ2-1, with TRBD1 matching over 8 bases. The CDR3 is CASSWGTGLSSYNEQFF. CDR3 bases: TGTGCCAGCAGCTGGGGGACAGGACTAAGCTCCTACAATGAGCAGTTCTTC.